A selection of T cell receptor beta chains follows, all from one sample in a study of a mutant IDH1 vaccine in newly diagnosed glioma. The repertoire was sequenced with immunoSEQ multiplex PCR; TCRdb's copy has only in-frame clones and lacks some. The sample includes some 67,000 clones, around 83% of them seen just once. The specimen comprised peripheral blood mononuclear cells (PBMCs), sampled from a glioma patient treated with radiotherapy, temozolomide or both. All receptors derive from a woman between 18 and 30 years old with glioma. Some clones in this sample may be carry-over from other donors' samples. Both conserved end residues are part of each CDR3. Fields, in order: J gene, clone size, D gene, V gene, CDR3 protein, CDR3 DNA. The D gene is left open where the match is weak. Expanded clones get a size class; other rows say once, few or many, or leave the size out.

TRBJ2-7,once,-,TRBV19,CASSILAESYEQYF,TGTGCCAGTAGTATCCTCGCGGAGTCTTACGAGCAGTACTTC
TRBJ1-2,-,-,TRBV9,CASSATINYGYTF,TGTGCCAGCAGCGCCACGATTAACTATGGCTACACCTTC
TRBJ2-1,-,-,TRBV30,CAWSVHRVDEQFF,TGTGCCTGGAGTGTACACAGGGTGGATGAGCAGTTCTTC
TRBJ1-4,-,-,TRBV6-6,CASSNKGWEKLFF,TGTGCCAGCAGTAACAAGGGTTGGGAAAAACTGTTTTTT
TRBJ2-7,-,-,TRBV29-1,CSVQEGKQYF,TGCAGCGTCCAGGAGGGAAAGCAGTACTTC
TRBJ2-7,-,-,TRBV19,CASIGDYEQYF,TGTGCCAGTATAGGGGACTACGAGCAGTACTTC
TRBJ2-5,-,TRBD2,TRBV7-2,CASSQRGTQYF,TGTGCCAGCAGCCAGCGGGGGACCCAGTACTTC
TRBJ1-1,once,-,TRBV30,CAWSVRRREGANTEAFF,TGTGCCTGGAGTGTACGGCGGAGGGAAGGCGCGAACACTGAAGCTTTCTTT
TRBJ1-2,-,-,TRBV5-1,CASSLGRAFYGYTF,TGCGCCAGCAGCTTGGGCCGGGCCTTCTATGGCTACACCTTC
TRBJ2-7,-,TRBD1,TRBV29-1,CSGTGTGGYEQYF,TGCAGCGGGACCGGGACAGGGGGTTACGAGCAGTACTTC
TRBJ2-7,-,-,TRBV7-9,CASSPGGNTYEQYF,TGTGCCAGCAGCCCAGGTGGGAATACCTACGAGCAGTACTTC
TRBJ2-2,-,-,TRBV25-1,CASSLITGELFF,TGTGCCAGCAGTCTAATCACCGGGGAGCTGTTTTTT
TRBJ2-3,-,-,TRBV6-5,CASSYLTEADTQYF,TGTGCCAGCAGTTACTTAACGGAAGCAGATACGCAGTATTTT
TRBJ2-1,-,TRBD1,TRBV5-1,CASSPGTGTYNEQFF,TGCGCCAGCAGCCCCGGGACAGGAACCTACAATGAGCAGTTCTTC
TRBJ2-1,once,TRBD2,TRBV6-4,CASSDSAGGPYNEQFF,TGTGCCAGCAGTGACTCAGCGGGGGGGCCCTACAATGAGCAGTTCTTC
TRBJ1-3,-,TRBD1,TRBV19,CASSRDRRENTIYF,TGTGCCAGTAGTCGGGACAGGCGTGAAAACACCATATATTTT
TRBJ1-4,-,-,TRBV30,CAWSSQSAEKLFF,TGTGCCTGGAGTTCCCAAAGCGCTGAAAAACTGTTTTTT
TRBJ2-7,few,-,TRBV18,CASHRSGQGYYEQYF,TGTGCCAGCCACCGATCCGGGCAGGGATATTACGAGCAGTACTTC
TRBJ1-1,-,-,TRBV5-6,CASSSRLRGRNTEAFF,TGTGCCAGCAGCTCTAGACTGAGGGGGAGGAACACTGAAGCTTTCTTT
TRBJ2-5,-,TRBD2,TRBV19,CASSTTSGRSETQYF,TGTGCCAGTAGTACGACTAGCGGGAGGTCGGAGACCCAGTACTTC
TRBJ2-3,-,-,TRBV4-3,CASSQVVGGGTDTQYF,TGCGCCAGCAGCCAAGTGGTGGGGGGCGGCACAGATACGCAGTATTTT
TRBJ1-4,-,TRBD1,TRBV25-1,CASSPLEGTGGAKLFF,TGTGCCAGCAGTCCCTTGGAGGGGACAGGGGGCGCGAAACTGTTTTTT
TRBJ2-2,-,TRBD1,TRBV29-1,CSVTGTGAKVLFF,TGCAGCGTAACCGGGACAGGGGCTAAGGTGCTGTTTTTT
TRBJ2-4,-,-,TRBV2,CASSEGTKNIQYF,TGTGCCAGCAGTGAAGGGACTAAAAACATTCAGTACTTC
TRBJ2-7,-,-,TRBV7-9,CASSLTTRRQASSYEQYF,TGTGCCAGCAGCTTAACCACACGACGACAGGCGAGCTCCTACGAGCAGTACTTC
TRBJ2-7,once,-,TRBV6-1,CASVTASYEQYF,TGTGCCAGTGTGACAGCCTCCTACGAGCAGTACTTC
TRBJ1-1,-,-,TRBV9,CASSVGVGKAFF,TGTGCCAGCAGCGTAGGAGTCGGAAAGGCTTTCTTT
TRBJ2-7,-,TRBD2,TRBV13,CASRPSGSRYEQYF,TGTGCCAGCAGACCCAGCGGGAGCCGTTACGAGCAGTACTTC